Shown below are 14 T cell receptor beta chains from a single sample sequenced in a study of cytomegalovirus exposure and HLA in healthy donors. Amplification used 60 Vbeta primers and 13 Jbeta primers. Only in-frame clones appear in the TCRdb table, and some are missing; sequencing was by immunoSEQ multiplex PCR. The sample has about 59,000 clones; about four fifths are singletons. Sequencing was carried out using PBMCs. The source of these receptors is a young man in good health and CMV-seropositive.

J is TRBJ1-5 and V is TRBV27, with TRBD1 as a possible D gene (5 bases). Trimming took off 5 bases at V and 7 bases at J, with 12 bases between the two ends. The CDR3 runs 13 residues. Germline loops: CDR1 MNHEY, CDR2 SMNVEV (reference sequence). This chain's CDR3 is CASSPTTVQPQHF. The CDR3 DNA reads TGTGCCAGCAGTCCCACGACAGTCCAGCCCCAGCATTTT.

This chain connects TRBV9 to TRBJ1-1; D gene unclear. The CDR3 runs to 15 residues. Per the germline V gene, CDR1 is SGDLS and CDR2 is YYNGEE. V lost 3 bases, J lost 8 bases, and 20 bases lay in between. The chain's CDR3 is CASSESAGRFAEAFF. Written as DNA, the CDR3 is TGTGCCAGCAGCGAGTCAGCGGGTAGGTTTGCGGAAGCTTTCTTT.

The genes are TRBV27 and TRBJ2-3, with 7 bases that match TRBD1. Germline-derived CDR1 and CDR2 are MNHEY and SMNVEV (reference sequence). V dropped 5 bases and J dropped 4; count of bases not matched to a gene: 18. This CDR3 region has 18 residues. The CDR3: CASSPTVRRQGFADTQYF. CDR3 DNA: TGTGCCAGCAGTCCGACGGTTAGGAGACAGGGATTTGCAGATACGCAGTATTTT.

The DNA of the CDR3 is TGTGCCAGCAGCGTAGAAGGGACTGGGGTGAACACTGAAGCTTTCTTT. This sequence encodes CASSVEGTGVNTEAFF. The rearrangement links TRBV9 to TRBJ1-1, with D perhaps TRBD1 (5 bases). This CDR3 is built from 16 residues. Between the trimmed V and J ends, which lost 0 bases and 0 bases, there was a span of 12 bases. Germline loops: CDR1 SGDLS, CDR2 YYNGEE.

In its sample, this clone was seen a few times. The chain's CDR3 is CASRFQGAGELFF. The CDR3 DNA reads TGTGCCAGCAGATTCCAGGGGGCCGGGGAGCTGTTTTTT. The genes are TRBV6-5 and TRBJ2-2, with 7 bases matching TRBD1. Looked up from germline, CDR1 is MNHEY and CDR2 is SVGAGI. The CDR3 has 13 amino acids. V shed 6 bases and J 6 bases; nucleotides not matched to a gene: 4.

This rearrangement joins TRBV6-4 to TRBJ1-6; D is unresolved. The germline CDR1 and CDR2 sequences are MRHNA and SNTAGT. CDR3 length: 15 amino acids. The germline V and J ends were trimmed by 0 bases and 9 bases, with 12 bases remaining between them. CDR3 in DNA: TGTGCCAGCAGTGACTCGTACCAAGCGAGTTCACCCCTCCACTTT. This codes for CASSDSYQASSPLHF.

V and J are TRBV7-6 and TRBJ2-7; D call uncertain. CDR1 SGHVS and CDR2 FNYEAQ come from the germline V gene. Trimming took off 1 base at V and 0 bases at J, with 7 bases between the two ends. The CDR3 length is 14 residues. CDR3 DNA sequence: TGTGCCAGCAGCTTAGACAGCCTCTCCTACGAGCAGTACTTC. It encodes CASSLDSLSYEQYF. The full variable domain, with the rest looked up from reference TRBV7-6 and TRBJ2-7, is GAGVSQSPRYKVTKRGQDVALRCDPISGHVSLYWYRQALGQGPEFLTYFNYEAQQDKSGLPNDRFSAERPEGSISTLTIQRTEQRDSAMYRCASSLDSLSYEQYFGPGTRLTVT.

V usage is TRBV10-3 and J usage is TRBJ2-7; 9 nucleotides line up with TRBD1. CDR1 and CDR2 from the germline V gene are ENHRY and SYGVKD. The CDR3 is made up of 15 amino acids. V was clipped by 0 bases and J by 4 bases; unmatched bases: 4. This chain's CDR3 is CAISESGTGTYEQYF. The DNA of the CDR3 is TGTGCCATCAGTGAGTCCGGGACAGGGACTTACGAGCAGTACTTC.

The V call is TRBV27, the J call TRBJ2-6; D gene unclear. The CDR3 contains 15 residues. Germline V gene data show CDR1 as MNHEY and CDR2 as SMNVEV (reference sequence). Deletions cut 4 bases from V and 0 bases from J, with 7 bases between. CDR3 DNA: TGTGCCAGCAGTTCGCCTAGCTCTGGGGCCAACGTCCTGACTTTC. Translating it yields CASSSPSSGANVLTF.

The V and J genes are TRBV10-2 and TRBJ2-7; 9 nucleotides agree with TRBD1. Germline V gene data show CDR1 as WSHSY and CDR2 as SAAADI. J gave up 2 bases and V 11 bases, and 10 bases lay outside the gene matches. There are 14 residues in the CDR3. The CDR3 region is CAGPDRGSPYEQYF. CDR3 sequence (DNA): TGCGCCGGACCGGACAGGGGAAGTCCCTACGAGCAGTACTTC.

The genes are TRBV6-1 and TRBJ2-7, with 7 bases lining up with TRBD1. V trimming: 2 bases; J trimming: 3 bases; junction bases outside the gene matches: 4. The CDR3 length is 14 residues. Per germline, CDR1 MNHNS and CDR2 SASEGT. The CDR3 nucleotides read TGTGCCAGCAGTGAACGGGACAGCATCTACGAGCAGTACTTC. This codes for CASSERDSIYEQYF.

The chain couples TRBV11-3 to TRBJ2-7, with 12 bases lining up with TRBD1. The CDR3 length is 15 residues. Germline-derived CDR1 and CDR2 are SGHNT and YENEEA. V trimming: 5 bases; J trimming: 4 bases; junction bases outside the gene matches: 6. The CDR3 sequence is CASSRGTGGSYEQYF. CDR3 bases: TGTGCCAGCAGCAGGGGGACAGGGGGCTCTTACGAGCAGTACTTC.

This rearrangement joins TRBV9 to TRBJ2-1; 10 nucleotides agree with TRBD2. V shed 4 bases, J shed 2 bases, and the junction held 12 bases outside the gene matches. Germline CDR1 SGDLS, CDR2 YYNGEE. CDR3 length equals 18 residues. The CDR3 DNA reads TGTGCCAGCAGCTTGCTAGCGGGGGCCGTGCTCCCCTACAATGAGCAGTTCTTC. Translation gives CASSLLAGAVLPYNEQFF.

The V call is TRBV7-2, the J call TRBJ1-4; 11 positions agree with TRBD1. Germline values: CDR1 SGHTA, CDR2 FQGNSA. Trimming took 1 base from V and 8 from J; bases not matched to a gene: 3. This CDR3 is built from 15 residues. The CDR3 nucleotides are TGTGCCAGCAGCTTAGAAGGGGACAGGGGGGAAAAACTGTTTTTT. It yields the protein CASSLEGDRGEKLFF.